This section outlines one TCR beta chain sequence together with its context. Antigen unknown. The CDR3 extends over 14 amino acids. Germline CDR1 SGDLS, CDR2 YYNGEE. Trimming cost V 4 bases and J 7 bases; bases outside gene matches: 7. The sample is drawn from a study of OX40 agonist ivuxolimab in advanced cancers. General study findings and limits: Some patients who did not respond also had low normalized T-cell clonal expansion. Expanded clones tended on average to be more numerous among CD8+ T cells than CD4+.

Produced via immunoSEQ multiplex PCR; TCRdb's table is partial and in-frame only. This sample has just over 20,000 clones, with approximately 89% found just once. Sequenced here: CD4+ or CD8+ T cells sorted from blood, sampled in a trial of the OX40 agonist ivuxolimab. The chain recombines TRBV9 with TRBJ2-4, with 8 bases aligning to TRBD2. The TCR comes from an adult with an advanced solid tumor such as melanoma, head and neck, liver or kidney cancer. DNA of the CDR3: TGTGCCAGCAGCTCCCCGGGACTAGAGAACATTCAGTACTTC. Translated, it gives CASSSPGLENIQYF.